This T cell receptor beta chain was documented in a study of T cell clonotyping in hematopoietic cell transplantation (dated by TCRdb to the early 2020s). Some background on the complete study: Recipient samples taken before transplant were collected after cytoreduction. The study collected around 150 blood samples from some 33 consecutive transplant recipients and their related donors. Patient recruitment ran from late 2015 to early 2017, and follow-up continued until September 2020 or death. What the study reported, not specific to this receptor: Inverse Simpson Index values from donors and from recipients before transplant predicted broader TCR repertoire diversity after transplant. The sample size was limited and the cells went unsorted, which meant the CD4 and CD8 repertoire contributions could not be told apart. Overlap with donor repertoires was found for only a small fraction of recipient repertoires, with over 97% found to appear de novo at the given depth. After transplant, TCR diversity in recipients dropped, and pathologically expanded clonotypes increased progressively from day 30 to day 180.

Per the germline V gene, SGHTS is the CDR1 and YDEGEE is the CDR2. V lost 1 base and J lost 3 bases; the stretch between them is 8 bases long. Its CDR3 holds 13 amino acids, cysteine through phenylalanine. The CDR3 DNA has 39 bases and is translated from base 1. About this clone itself: Its recognized antigen is unknown. There are no base qualities to consult, and no much larger clone falls within one base.

The immunoSEQ assay, a bias-controlled multiplex PCR using V- and J-specific primers, was used to amplify TCR beta CDR3 regions from genomic DNA. In a second PCR step, a proprietary barcode and Illumina adapter sequences were attached to the CDR3 amplicons. An Illumina MiSeq instrument was used to sequence the CDR3 libraries. The paper's data handling went like this. immunoSEQ Analyzer 3.0 was used for export and quality control, with R Bioconductor and Immunarch used for downstream analyses. Only productive rearrangements within the normalized downsampled data set were used in the calculation of repertoire metrics. Clonotypes larger than 5 templates in the normalized cohort were defined as pathologically expanded. The Inverse Simpson Index was used to measure repertoire diversity. To capture all clonotypes, CMV-specificity analyses were performed on the non-normalized data set. As stored in TCRdb, this immuneACCESS dataset retains in-frame rearrangements with V and J assigned. A fraction of the clones does not appear; measured against another copy, unresolved V genes explain less than half of the discrepancy, and the remainder lacks a known reason. V and J calls and clone size are copied from that table; D and trimming were computed from the DNA. This sample is represented by about 36,000 clones; 85% to 95% of them were singletons. Of the sample, 1.5% to 2% is held by the ten largest clones.

The time point label here, explained by the study, means: recipient sample about 28 days before transplant, after cytoreduction. Blood from recipients was drawn about 28 days before transplant and again at days 30, 100 and 180 after transplant. Nuclei Lysis Solution was used to extract genomic DNA from fresh or cryopreserved unfractionated peripheral blood mononuclear cells. The sequence came from a man in his forties or fifties with chronic myeloid leukemia. Some clones in this sample may be carry-over from other donors' samples. This specimen was peripheral blood mononuclear cells, taken before stem cell transplant. In this chain, TRBV5-8 is recombined with TRBJ2-7; the D gene is perhaps TRBD2, from 5 matching bases. Here the CDR3 is given as CASSLIGLYEQYF. The nucleotides read TGTGCCAGCAGCTTGATAGGACTCTACGAGCAGTACTTC.